These T cell receptor beta chains were read from a single sample in a study of shared clonotypes between healthy human individuals. The data were produced by immunoSEQ multiplex PCR, yet TCRdb's version contains in-frame clones alone and is incomplete. The table includes approximately 1.1 million clones, around 78% detected once. The sample taken for sequencing was memory CD4+ T cells from PBMCs. The origin of the receptors is a young man in good health. Some clones in this sample may be carry-over from other donors' samples. The CDR3 runs from the conserved cysteine through the conserved F or W. Each record gives: V gene, clone size, J gene, D gene, CDR3 DNA, CDR3 protein. The D gene is left open where the match is weak. Where a row states a size, it is once, few, many or the class of an expanded clone; other rows omit it.

TRBV5-1	.	TRBJ1-4	.	TGCGCCAGCAGCTTCGGGACCCAAGGGGAAAAACTGTTTTTT	CASSFGTQGEKLFF
TRBV4-3	.	TRBJ1-2	.	TGCGCCAGCAGCCAAGAAGGCACGGGCTTTGGCTACACCTTC	CASSQEGTGFGYTF
TRBV7-3	.	TRBJ1-1	.	TGTGCCAGCAGCTTAATCCCCGCGGTCACTGAAGCTTTCTTT	CASSLIPAVTEAFF
TRBV6-1	once	TRBJ2-3	TRBD2	TGTGCCAGCAGTGGACTAGCGGGAGCAGATACGCAGTATTTT	CASSGLAGADTQYF
TRBV28	.	TRBJ1-2	TRBD1	TGTGCCAGCAGCTCTCCGGGACAGGGGGCCCTAGACTATGGCTACACCTTC	CASSSPGQGALDYGYTF
TRBV28	few	TRBJ1-5	.	TGTGCCAGCAGTTCCCCAAGTAGGGGGAATCAGCCCCAGCATTTT	CASSSPSRGNQPQHF
TRBV5-5	.	TRBJ1-2	TRBD1	TGTGCCAGCAGCTTGTCCCAGGGGGGATATGGCTACACCTTC	CASSLSQGGYGYTF
TRBV18	.	TRBJ1-4	TRBD1	TGTGCCAGCTCACAACAGGGAGGGGGCGATGAAAAACTGTTTTTT	CASSQQGGGDEKLFF
TRBV6-6	.	TRBJ2-5	TRBD1	TGTGCCAGCAGGGACAGGGGCTGGGAGACCCAGTACTTC	CASRDRGWETQYF
TRBV19	once	TRBJ2-2	.	TGTGCCAGTAGTTCTGCGGGAAAGGGGAGAAGCACCGGGGAGCTGTTTTTT	CASSSAGKGRSTGELFF
TRBV12-5	once	TRBJ2-2	.	TGTGCTAGTGGTTTGGTAACTACCGGGGAGCTGTTTTTT	CASGLVTTGELFF
TRBV5-1	.	TRBJ2-1	.	TGCGCCAGCAGCTTGCAGGGTGTCCCCTACAATGAGCAGTTCTTC	CASSLQGVPYNEQFF
TRBV9	.	TRBJ2-3	.	TGTGCCAGCAGCGTGAACCCCACAGATACGCAGTATTTT	CASSVNPTDTQYF
TRBV25-1	.	TRBJ2-3	TRBD2	TGTGCCAGCAGTGATTGGGGACTAGCGGCTAGCACAGATACGCAGTATTTT	CASSDWGLAASTDTQYF
TRBV28	.	TRBJ1-2	.	TGTGCCAGCAGTTTATTGATTTGGAGGGAAGATGGCTACACCTTC	CASSLLIWREDGYTF
TRBV30	.	TRBJ1-5	.	TGTGCCTGGGGGGGGGCTAGCAATCAGCCCCAGCATTTT	CAWGGASNQPQHF
TRBV21-1	.	TRBJ2-1	.	TGTGCCAGCAGCAAAGGGGGGCTAGCGTTACCCAATGAGCAGTTCTTC	CASSKGGLALPNEQFF
TRBV6-1	many	TRBJ1-4	.	TGTGCCAGCAGAAGAGGTATCGGTGAAAAACTGTTTTTT	CASRRGIGEKLFF
TRBV7-6	.	TRBJ2-2	TRBD1	TGTGCCAGCAGCTTTCAGGGGGCCCCGGATACCGGGGAGCTGTTTTTT	CASSFQGAPDTGELFF
TRBV7-2	.	TRBJ2-5	TRBD2	TGTGCCAGCAGCTGGGGGGGGTTCCAAGAGACCCAGTACTTC	CASSWGGFQETQYF
TRBV5-6	.	TRBJ1-6	TRBD1	TGTGCCAGCAGCCTCGGACAGGGAAATTCACCCCTCCACTTT	CASSLGQGNSPLHF
TRBV28	.	TRBJ1-2	TRBD1	TGTGCCAGCAGTAGCTCCGGGACAGGGGGCAGCTATGGCTACACCTTC	CASSSSGTGGSYGYTF
TRBV5-4	.	TRBJ2-1	TRBD1	TGTGCCAGCAGCATTCCGGGACAGGTGGGACCATCGAGCTCCTACAATGAGCAGTTCTTC	CASSIPGQVGPSSSYNEQFF
TRBV12-2	.	TRBJ1-5	.	TGTGCAAGTCGCCGCCCGAGGGGAGGGGGGAGAGGCAATCAGCCCCAGCATTTT	CASRRPRGGGRGNQPQHF
TRBV7-8	.	TRBJ1-3	.	TGTGCCAGCAGCTTGGGTCAGACCCTCGCCTCTGGAAACACCATATATTTT	CASSLGQTLASGNTIYF
TRBV2	.	TRBJ2-5	.	TGTGCCAGCAGTAGGGGGTTGGGGGGACGGGAGACCCAGTACTTC	CASSRGLGGRETQYF
TRBV27	few	TRBJ1-2	.	TGTGCCAGCAGTTTTCAGCCCACGGGTGGCTACACCTTC	CASSFQPTGGYTF
TRBV18	.	TRBJ2-1	.	TGTGCCAGCTCACCGGAACCCAGCAATGAGCAGTTCTTC	CASSPEPSNEQFF
TRBV30	many	TRBJ2-3	.	TGTGCCTGGAGTCCACAGGGAGCTACGCAGTATTTT	CAWSPQGATQYF
TRBV30	.	TRBJ2-7	TRBD1	TGTGCCTGGAGTGTTACAGGGACAGGGGGCCGGCAGTACTTC	CAWSVTGTGGRQYF
TRBV9	.	TRBJ1-1	.	TGTGCCAGCAGCGTAGTTCCCGGTCCGAACACTGAAGCTTTCTTT	CASSVVPGPNTEAFF
TRBV28	.	TRBJ2-7	.	TGTGCCAGCAGTCCCCCAACGGCCTCTAGTTACGAGCAGTACTTC	CASSPPTASSYEQYF
TRBV10-1	few	TRBJ2-3	.	TGCGCCAGCAGCCCAAGGGGCACAGATACGCAGTATTTT	CASSPRGTDTQYF
TRBV4-2	.	TRBJ2-7	.	TGTGCCAGCAGCCCCGCGGGATTCTCCTACGAGCAGTACTTC	CASSPAGFSYEQYF
TRBV7-3	.	TRBJ2-1	.	TGTGCCAGCAGCCAGAACTACAATGAGCAGTTCTTC	CASSQNYNEQFF
TRBV7-9	.	TRBJ2-7	.	TGTGCCAGCAGCTTAGGTACCGGAAGCTCCTACGAGCAGTACTTC	CASSLGTGSSYEQYF
TRBV27	.	TRBJ1-2	.	TGTGCCAGCAGTTTATTTTCGGTCGCTGGAATGATCGGCTACACCTTC	CASSLFSVAGMIGYTF
TRBV5-8	.	TRBJ2-7	.	TGTGCCAGCAGCTTCCCAAGATTCGAGCAGTACTTC	CASSFPRFEQYF
TRBV7-2	.	TRBJ1-2	.	TGTGCCAGCAGCTTCCAGCTTGGCGGGGGGGCTAACTATGGCTACACCTTC	CASSFQLGGGANYGYTF
TRBV15	.	TRBJ1-1	.	TGTGCCACCAGCAGAGACGCAGGGCACGAAGCTTTCTTT	CATSRDAGHEAFF
TRBV2	few	TRBJ2-7	.	TGTGCCAGCAGTGAGATTCCCCCGGGCGGGTACTTC	CASSEIPPGGYF
TRBV18	.	TRBJ1-2	TRBD1	TGTGCCAGCTCACCACAGACAGGGCCGTCGGCACAGTATGGCTACACCTTC	CASSPQTGPSAQYGYTF
TRBV6-1	.	TRBJ2-3	.	TGTGCCAGCAGACCTTTAGATACGCAGTATTTT	CASRPLDTQYF
TRBV9	.	TRBJ2-7	.	TGTGCCAGCAGCGAGGGGGGATCAGCGGCCTACGAGCAGTACTTC	CASSEGGSAAYEQYF
TRBV30	.	TRBJ2-7	.	TGTGCCTGGAGTGTCCCCGGCTACGAGCAGTACTTC	CAWSVPGYEQYF
TRBV5-1	.	TRBJ2-1	TRBD1	TGCGCCAGCAGCCTCCTAGACAGGGATGAGCAGTTCTTC	CASSLLDRDEQFF
TRBV9	.	TRBJ1-2	TRBD1	TGTGCCAGCAGCGTAGGGACAGGGCTAACCAAGGGCTATGGCTACACCTTC	CASSVGTGLTKGYGYTF
TRBV28	.	TRBJ2-7	.	TGTGCCAGCAGTTTCGGAACCCGAACCTACGAGCAGTACTTC	CASSFGTRTYEQYF
TRBV5-1	.	TRBJ2-7	TRBD1	TGCGCCAGCAGCCCGAGGACAGGGGGCGAGCAGTACTTC	CASSPRTGGEQYF
TRBV15	.	TRBJ2-1	TRBD2	TGTGCCACCACCGGGACTAGCGGCTACAATGAGCAGTTCTTC	CATTGTSGYNEQFF
TRBV29-1	.	TRBJ1-1	TRBD1	TGCAGCGTTGCCACCCAGGGGGGCACTGAAGCTTTCTTT	CSVATQGGTEAFF
TRBV30	few	TRBJ1-5	TRBD1	TGTGCCTGGAGTGACAGGGGGCCTCATCAGCCCCAGCATTTT	CAWSDRGPHQPQHF
TRBV29-1	many	TRBJ2-1	TRBD1	TGCAGCGTTGTAGGAGGACAGGGGGCAAATGAGCAGTTCTTC	CSVVGGQGANEQFF
TRBV9	.	TRBJ2-1	.	TGTGCCAGCAGCGTATCCAGCGGAACCTACAATGAGCAGTTCTTC	CASSVSSGTYNEQFF